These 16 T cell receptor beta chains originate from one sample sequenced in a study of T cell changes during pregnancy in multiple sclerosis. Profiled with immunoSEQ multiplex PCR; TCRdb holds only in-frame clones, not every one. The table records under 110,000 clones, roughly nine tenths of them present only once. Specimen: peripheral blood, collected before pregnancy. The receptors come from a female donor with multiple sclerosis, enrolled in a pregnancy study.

CDR3 residues: CASSFRQGLTEAFF. CDR3 coding DNA: TGTGCCAGCAGTTTTAGACAGGGCCTCACTGAAGCTTTCTTT. The chain combines TRBV5-4 with TRBJ1-1, with 7 bases fitting TRBD1. Germline lookup yields CDR1 SGHNT and CDR2 YYREEE (reference sequence). The V segment lost 5 bases and the J segment 4 bases; nucleotides outside the gene matches: 8. The length of the CDR3 is 14 residues.

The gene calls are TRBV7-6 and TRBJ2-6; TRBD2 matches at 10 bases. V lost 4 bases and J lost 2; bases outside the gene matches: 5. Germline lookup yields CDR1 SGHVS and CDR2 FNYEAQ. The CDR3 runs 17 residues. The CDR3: CASSSLSGGAGANVLTF. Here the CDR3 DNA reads TGTGCCAGCAGCTCGTTAAGCGGGGGGGCTGGGGCCAACGTCCTGACTTTC. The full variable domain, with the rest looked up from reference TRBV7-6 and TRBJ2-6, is GAGVSQSPRYKVTKRGQDVALRCDPISGHVSLYWYRQALGQGPEFLTYFNYEAQQDKSGLPNDRFSAERPEGSISTLTIQRTEQRDSAMYRCASSSLSGGAGANVLTFGAGSRLTVL.

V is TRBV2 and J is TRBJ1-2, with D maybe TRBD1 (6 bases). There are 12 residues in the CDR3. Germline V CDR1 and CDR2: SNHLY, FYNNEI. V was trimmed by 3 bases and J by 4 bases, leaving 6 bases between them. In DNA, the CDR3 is TGTGCCAGCAGTGAGGACAGCTATGGCTACACCTTC. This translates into CASSEDSYGYTF.

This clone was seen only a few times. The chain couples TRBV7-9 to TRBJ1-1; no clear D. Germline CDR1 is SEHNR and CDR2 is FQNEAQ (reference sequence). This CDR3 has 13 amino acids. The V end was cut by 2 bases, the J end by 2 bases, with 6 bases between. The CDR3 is CASSLSVNTEAFF. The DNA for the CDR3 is TGTGCCAGCAGCTTATCAGTAAACACTGAAGCTTTCTTT.

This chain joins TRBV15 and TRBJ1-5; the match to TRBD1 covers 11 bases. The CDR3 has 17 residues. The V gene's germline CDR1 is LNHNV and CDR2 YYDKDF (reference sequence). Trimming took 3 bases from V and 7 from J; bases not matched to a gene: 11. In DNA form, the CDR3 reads TGTGCCACCAGCAGGGGTTGGGGGACAGGGGGAGGACAGCCCCAGCATTTT. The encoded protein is CATSRGWGTGGGQPQHF.

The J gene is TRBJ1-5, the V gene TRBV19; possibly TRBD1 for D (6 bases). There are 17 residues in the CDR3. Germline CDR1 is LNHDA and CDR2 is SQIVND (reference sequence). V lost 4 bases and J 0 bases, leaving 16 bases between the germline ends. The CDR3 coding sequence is TGTGCCAGTAGTACAATCCGGGACACCTTTAGCAATCAGCCCCAGCATTTT. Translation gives CASSTIRDTFSNQPQHF.

CDR3 sequence reads: CASSAIAGGDTGELFF. The CDR3 DNA is TGTGCCAGCAGTGCCATAGCGGGAGGGGACACCGGGGAGCTGTTTTTT. The rearrangement joins TRBV6-4 to TRBJ2-2; TRBD2 matches at 11 bases. From germline, CDR1 is MRHNA and CDR2 SNTAGT. CDR3 length: 16 amino acids. V lost 4 bases, J lost 3 bases, and 4 bases stayed unmatched.

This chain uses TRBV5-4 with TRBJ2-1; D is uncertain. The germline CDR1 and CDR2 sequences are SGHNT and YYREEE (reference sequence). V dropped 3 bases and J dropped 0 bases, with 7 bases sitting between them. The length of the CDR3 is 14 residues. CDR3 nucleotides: TGTGCCAGCAGCTCTTCCAGCTCCTACAATGAGCAGTTCTTC. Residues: CASSSSSSYNEQFF.

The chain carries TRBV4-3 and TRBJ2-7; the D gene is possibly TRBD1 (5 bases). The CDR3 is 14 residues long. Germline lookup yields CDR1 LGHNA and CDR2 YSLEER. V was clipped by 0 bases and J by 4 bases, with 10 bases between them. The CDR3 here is CASSQDLGVYEQYF. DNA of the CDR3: TGCGCCAGCAGCCAAGATCTAGGGGTGTACGAGCAGTACTTC.

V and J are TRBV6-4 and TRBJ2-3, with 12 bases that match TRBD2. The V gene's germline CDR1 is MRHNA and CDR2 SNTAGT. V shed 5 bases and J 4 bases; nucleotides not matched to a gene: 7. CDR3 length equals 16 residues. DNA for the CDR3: TGTGCCAGCAGTCCGCTAGCGGGAGGGCCCTCAGATACGCAGTATTTT. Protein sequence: CASSPLAGGPSDTQYF.

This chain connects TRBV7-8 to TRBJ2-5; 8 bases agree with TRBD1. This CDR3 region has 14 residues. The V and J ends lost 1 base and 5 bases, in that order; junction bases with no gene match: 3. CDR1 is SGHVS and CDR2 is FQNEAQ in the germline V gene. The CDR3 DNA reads TGTGCCAGCAGCTTAGGGACAGGGCCGGAGACCCAGTACTTC. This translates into CASSLGTGPETQYF.

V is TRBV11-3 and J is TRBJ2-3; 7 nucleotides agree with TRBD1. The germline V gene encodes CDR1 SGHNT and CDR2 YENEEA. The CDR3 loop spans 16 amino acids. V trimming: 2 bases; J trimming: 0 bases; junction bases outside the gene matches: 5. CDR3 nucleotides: TGTGCCAGCAGCTTAAGCCGGGGACAGAGCACAGATACGCAGTATTTT. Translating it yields CASSLSRGQSTDTQYF.

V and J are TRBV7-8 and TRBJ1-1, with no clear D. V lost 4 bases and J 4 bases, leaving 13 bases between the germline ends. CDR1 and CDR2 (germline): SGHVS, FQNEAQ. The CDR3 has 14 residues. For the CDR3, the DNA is TGTGCCAGCAGCTCCTGGAGAGTTCTCACTGAAGCTTTCTTT. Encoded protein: CASSSWRVLTEAFF.

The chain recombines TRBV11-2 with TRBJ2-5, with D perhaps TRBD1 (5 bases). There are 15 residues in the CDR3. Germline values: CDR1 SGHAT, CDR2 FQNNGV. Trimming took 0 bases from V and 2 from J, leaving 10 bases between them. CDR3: CASSLDLDRQETQYF. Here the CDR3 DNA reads TGTGCCAGCAGCTTAGATCTTGACAGACAAGAGACCCAGTACTTC.

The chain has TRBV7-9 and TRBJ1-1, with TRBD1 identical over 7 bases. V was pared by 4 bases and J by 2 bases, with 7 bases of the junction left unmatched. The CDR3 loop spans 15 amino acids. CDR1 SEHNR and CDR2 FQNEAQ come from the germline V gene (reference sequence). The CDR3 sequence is CASSWIQGPNTEAFF. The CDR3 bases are TGTGCCAGCAGCTGGATACAGGGGCCCAACACTGAAGCTTTCTTT.

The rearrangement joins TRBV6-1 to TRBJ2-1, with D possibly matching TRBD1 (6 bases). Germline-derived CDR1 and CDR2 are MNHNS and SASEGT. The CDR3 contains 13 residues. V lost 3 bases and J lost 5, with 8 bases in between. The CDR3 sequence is CASSDGQNNEQFF. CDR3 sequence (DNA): TGTGCCAGCAGTGACGGACAGAACAATGAGCAGTTCTTC.